This T cell receptor (beta chain) comes out of a study of a mutant IDH1 vaccine in newly diagnosed glioma. Overall study: Prior therapy was radiotherapy, temozolomide, or both; most received both.

Time point of the sample: week 35, safety follow-up. Alongside topical imiquimod, each dose of vaccine comprised 300 ug of mutant IDH1 20-mer peptide. Each patient was administered eight vaccinations, scheduled in weeks 1, 3, 5, 7, 11, 15, 19 and 23. The trim removed 2 bases at V and 4 bases at J, leaving 8 bases unmatched. Germline V gene lookup returns CDR1 MDHEN and CDR2 SYDVKM. This CDR3 comprises 16 residues. This clone was seen only a few times. The antigen is not known. TCRdb keeps only in-frame clones here, not all; method: immunoSEQ multiplex PCR. Of tens of thousands of clones listed, more than 85% are singletons.

The V and J genes are TRBV28 and TRBJ2-3; 8 nucleotides match TRBD2. The starting material was PBMCs, obtained from a glioma patient whose treatment included an IDH1 peptide vaccine. This TCR came from a man aged 25 to 40 with glioma. The CDR3 is CASSLPGREVADTQYF. CDR3 DNA sequence: TGTGCCAGCAGTTTACCCGGGCGGGAGGTCGCAGATACGCAGTATTTT.